Below, 11 T cell receptor beta chains from the same sample are listed, as sequenced in a study of beta chain features in type 1 diabetes (dated by TCRdb to the late 2010s). The investigation overall reported the following: In all four CD4+ subsets, TCRB CDR3 length was moderately but significantly shorter in type 1 diabetes patients.

No antigen is known for these receptors. Preparation of the library involved the immunoSEQ multiplex PCR assay. The entire isolated RNA was reverse transcribed using the High Capacity cDNA Reverse Transcription Kit, and thus expressed TCRB transcripts were sequenced. What TCRdb holds here is the immuneACCESS table cut down to in-frame rearrangements. Part of the clones is not present; checked against another copy, under half of the missing clones reflect an unresolved V gene, and the others are unexplained. The sample yields fewer than 350,000 clones; 15% were counted once. Approximately 0.015% of the sample is in the top ten clones. The sequencing input was naive CD4+ T cells from blood. Read against the paper, the sample's cell subset or site label means: true naive CD4+ T cells. The source of these receptors is a man between 18 and 29 years old with type 1 diabetes.

This clone was recorded a few times. The rearrangement uses TRBV28 and TRBJ2-7; TRBD1 aligns across 10 bases. There are 14 residues in the CDR3. V lost 6 bases, J lost 1 base, and 3 bases stayed unmatched. Looked up from germline, CDR1 is MDHEN and CDR2 is SYDVKM. Written as DNA, the CDR3 is TGTGCCAGCAGGCCGGACAGGGGGTCCTACGAGCAGTACTTC. This codes for CASRPDRGSYEQYF. Full variable domain (outside the CDR3, taken from reference TRBV28 and TRBJ2-7): DVKVTQSSRYLVKRTGEKVFLECVQDMDHENMFWYRQDPGLGLRLIYFSYDVKMKEKGDIPEGYSVSREKKERFSLILESASTNQTSMYLCASRPDRGSYEQYFGPGTRLTVT.

This clone was picked up a small number of times. V gene TRBV28 combines with J gene TRBJ2-7; tentative D call: TRBD1 (6 bases). Germline CDR1 is MDHEN and CDR2 is SYDVKM. V was shortened by 2 bases and J by 8 bases, with 10 bases between the two germline ends. The CDR3 is 12 residues long. The CDR3 reads CASSLARGKQYF. CDR3 DNA: TGTGCCAGCAGTTTAGCCAGGGGAAAGCAGTACTTC.

This clone was detected only a few times. The chain employs TRBV2 and TRBJ2-7; TRBD2 aligns across 11 bases. Germline V gives CDR1 SNHLY, CDR2 FYNNEI. The V gene end was trimmed by 4 bases and the J gene end by 2 bases; junction bases not matched to a gene: 4. This CDR3 comprises 15 residues. CDR3: CASSASGRIPYEQYF. The CDR3 nucleotides are TGTGCCAGCAGTGCTAGCGGGAGGATCCCCTACGAGCAGTACTTC.

The V gene is TRBV7-2, the J gene TRBJ2-5, with D possibly TRBD1 on 6 matching bases. V was trimmed by 4 bases and J by 3 bases, leaving 12 bases between them. The CDR3 covers 14 residues. CDR1 is SGHTA, CDR2 FQGNSA, per germline. CDR3 sequence reads: CASSSGQTKETQYF. The CDR3, as DNA: TGTGCCAGCAGCTCCGGACAGACAAAAGAGACCCAGTACTTC. The entire variable domain, with the rest obtained from reference TRBV7-2 and TRBJ2-5, is as follows: GAGVSQSPSNKVTEKGKDVELRCDPISGHTALYWYRQSLGQGLEFLIYFQGNSAPDKSGLPSDRFSAERTGGSVSTLTIQRTQQEDSAVYLCASSSGQTKETQYFGPGTRLLVL.

The chain employs TRBV6-5 and TRBJ2-7; 7 nucleotides line up with TRBD1. CDR1 MNHEY and CDR2 SVGAGI come from the germline V gene. V gave up 6 bases and J gave up 5 bases; unmatched junction bases: 7. The CDR3 has 13 amino acids. CDR3 coding DNA: TGTGCCAGCAGAAACAGGGGCCCCGACGAGCAGTACTTC. Its translation is CASRNRGPDEQYF.

The chain links TRBV5-4 to TRBJ2-7; 8 nucleotides match TRBD2. The CDR3 spans 14 residues. Germline V gene lookup returns CDR1 SGHNT and CDR2 YYREEE (reference sequence). The V segment lost 0 bases and the J segment 6 bases; nucleotides outside the gene matches: 5. CDR3 loop: CASSLAGTSFEQYF. The CDR3 DNA reads TGTGCCAGCAGCTTGGCCGGGACTAGTTTCGAGCAGTACTTC.

This chain links TRBV6-5 with TRBJ1-1; possibly TRBD1 for D (5 bases). Per germline, CDR1 MNHEY and CDR2 SVGAGI. The V end was cut by 7 bases, the J end by 1 base, with 13 bases between. This CDR3 spans 14 amino acids. DNA for the CDR3: TGTGCCAGCACAAGAGGTACAGGGAACACTGAAGCTTTCTTT. Its protein is CASTRGTGNTEAFF.

This clone was found a few times. This chain joins TRBV28 and TRBJ2-3; weak D call: TRBD2 (7 bases). Germline V lookup: CDR1 MDHEN, CDR2 SYDVKM. The V end was cut by 10 bases, the J end by 6 bases, with 20 bases between. The CDR3 is 14 amino acids. The CDR3 spells CATHRRGGGDTQYF. In DNA, the CDR3 is TGTGCCACCCATAGGAGGGGGGGCGGGGATACGCAGTATTTT.

The sample holds a few counts of this clone. V is TRBV5-1 and J is TRBJ2-1, with 9 bases aligning to TRBD2. The V gene end was trimmed by 4 bases and the J gene end by 5 bases; junction bases not matched to a gene: 4. Per the germline V gene, CDR1 is SGHRS and CDR2 is YFSETQ. The CDR3 totals 14 residues. The CDR3 protein is CASSAGGINNEQFF. The CDR3 DNA follows: TGCGCCAGCAGCGCGGGGGGGATTAACAATGAGCAGTTCTTC.

The chain links TRBV5-1 to TRBJ2-1; D uncertain. The V and J ends lost 0 bases and 6 bases respectively, with 7 bases between them. The length of the CDR3 is 13 residues. Germline CDR1 and CDR2: SGHRS and YFSETQ. The CDR3 protein is CASSLVYSNEQFF. The CDR3 DNA follows: TGCGCCAGCAGCTTGGTTTATTCCAATGAGCAGTTCTTC.

The rearrangement uses TRBV30 and TRBJ1-1; D not resolved. Trimming removed 7 bases from V and 3 bases from J, with 9 bases in between. The CDR3 has 11 residues. The germline V gene has CDR1 GTSNPN and CDR2 SVGIG (reference sequence). The CDR3, as DNA: TGTGCCTTCGGGAGAGACACTGAAGCTTTCTTT. Translation: CAFGRDTEAFF.